The sequence of this T cell receptor beta chain was determined in a study of STAT5B mutations in CD4+ large granular lymphocyte leukemia. Controls came from buffy coats of healthy blood donors. This clone was counted between two and nine times. Its antigen is currently unknown. Here immunoSEQ multiplex PCR was the method, and the copy in TCRdb shows in-frame clones only, minus some. The sample contains some 21,000 clones, around 75% of which appear only once. Study-wide results and caveats: TRBV06-family usage was enriched in top patient clones (8/27) versus controls (2/35).

CDR1 is SEHNR, CDR2 FQNEAQ, per germline (reference sequence). V lost 5 bases and J 7 bases, leaving 19 bases between the germline ends. The CDR3 loop spans 15 amino acids. The sequence was collected from a human donor in good health. The V and J genes are TRBV7-9 and TRBJ2-3; D call uncertain. The sequenced material came from CD4+ T cells from blood buffy coats. The CDR3 reads CASSRLALGEYTQYF. The CDR3 bases are TGTGCCAGCAGCCGATTGGCTCTAGGTGAATATACGCAGTATTTT.